This TCR beta chain was sequenced during a study of CD4 T cell repertoires in COVID-19. Study-wide points: Between about 7 and 28% of SARS-CoV-2 clonotypes also appeared in SARS-CoV and/or HKU1 spike cultures.

Profiled with immunoSEQ multiplex PCR; TCRdb holds only in-frame clones, not every one. In the table there are about 75,000 clones, 83% of which are singletons. About this clone itself: Antigen unknown.

The V and J ends lost 5 bases and 3 bases, in that order; junction bases with no gene match: 4. Germline values: CDR1 MNHEY, CDR2 SVGAGI. The CDR3 runs to 13 residues. The sequence derives from a human donor who had COVID-19. Here the sequenced sample was CD4+ T cells from peripheral blood, taken after recovery from COVID-19. The chain recombines TRBV6-5 with TRBJ2-7; 7 bases line up with TRBD1. The CDR3 sequence is CASSRGQFYEQYF. Here the CDR3 DNA reads TGTGCCAGCAGTAGGGGACAGTTCTACGAGCAGTACTTC.